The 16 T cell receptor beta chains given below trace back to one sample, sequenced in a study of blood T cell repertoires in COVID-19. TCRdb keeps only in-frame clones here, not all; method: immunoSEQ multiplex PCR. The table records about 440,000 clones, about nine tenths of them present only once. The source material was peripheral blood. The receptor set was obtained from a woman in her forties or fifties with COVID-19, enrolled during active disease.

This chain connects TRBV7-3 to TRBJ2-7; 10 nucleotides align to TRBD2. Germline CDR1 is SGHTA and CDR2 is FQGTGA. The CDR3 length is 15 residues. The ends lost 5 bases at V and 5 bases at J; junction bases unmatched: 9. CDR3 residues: CASSPSGGLLDEQYF. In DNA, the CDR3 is TGTGCCAGCAGCCCTAGCGGGGGCCTTCTGGACGAGCAGTACTTC. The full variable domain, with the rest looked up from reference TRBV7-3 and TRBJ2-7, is GAGVSQTPSNKVTEKGKYVELRCDPISGHTALYWYRQSLGQGPEFLIYFQGTGAADDSGLPNDRFFAVRPEGSVSTLKIQRTERGDSAVYLCASSPSGGLLDEQYFGPGTRLTVT.

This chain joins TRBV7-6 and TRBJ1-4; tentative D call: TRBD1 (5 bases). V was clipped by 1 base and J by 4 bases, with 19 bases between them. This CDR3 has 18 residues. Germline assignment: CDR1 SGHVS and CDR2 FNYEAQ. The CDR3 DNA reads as TGTGCCAGCAGCTTAGAAGAAGGGGAGGCATCCTTTAATGAAAAACTGTTTTTT. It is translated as CASSLEEGEASFNEKLFF.

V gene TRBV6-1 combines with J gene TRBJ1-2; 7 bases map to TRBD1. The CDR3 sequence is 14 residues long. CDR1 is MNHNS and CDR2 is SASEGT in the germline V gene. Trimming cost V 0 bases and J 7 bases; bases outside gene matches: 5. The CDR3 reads CASSEAQGYGGYTF. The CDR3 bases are TGTGCCAGCAGTGAAGCACAGGGGTATGGTGGCTACACCTTC.

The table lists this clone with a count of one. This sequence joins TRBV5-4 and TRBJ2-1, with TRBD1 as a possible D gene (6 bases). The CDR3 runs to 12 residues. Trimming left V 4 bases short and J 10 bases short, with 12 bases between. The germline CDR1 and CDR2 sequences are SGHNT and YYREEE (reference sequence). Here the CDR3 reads CASSHRAQEQFF. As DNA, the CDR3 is TGTGCCAGCAGCCACAGGGCACAAGAGCAGTTCTTC.

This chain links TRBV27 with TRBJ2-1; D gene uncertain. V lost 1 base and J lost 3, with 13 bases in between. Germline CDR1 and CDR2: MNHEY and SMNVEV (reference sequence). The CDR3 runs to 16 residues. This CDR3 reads CASSLLSRMSYNEQFF. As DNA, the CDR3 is TGTGCCAGCAGTTTATTGTCTAGGATGAGCTACAATGAGCAGTTCTTC.

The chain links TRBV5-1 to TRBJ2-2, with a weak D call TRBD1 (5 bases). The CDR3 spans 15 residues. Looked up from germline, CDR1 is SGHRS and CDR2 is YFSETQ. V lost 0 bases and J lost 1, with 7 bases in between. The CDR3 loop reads CASSLVQGNTGELFF. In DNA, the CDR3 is TGCGCCAGCAGCTTGGTTCAGGGGAACACCGGGGAGCTGTTTTTT.

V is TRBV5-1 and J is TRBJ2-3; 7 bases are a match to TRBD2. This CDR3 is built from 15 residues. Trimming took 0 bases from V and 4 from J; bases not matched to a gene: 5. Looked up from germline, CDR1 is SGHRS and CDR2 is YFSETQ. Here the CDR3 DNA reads TGCGCCAGCAGCTTGGTAGGCGGGGGACCAGATACGCAGTATTTT. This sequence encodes CASSLVGGGPDTQYF.

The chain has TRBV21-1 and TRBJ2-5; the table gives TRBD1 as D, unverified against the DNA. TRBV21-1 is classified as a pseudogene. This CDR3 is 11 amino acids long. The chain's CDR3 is CASGPEETQYF. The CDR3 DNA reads TGTGCCAGCGGCCCAGAAGAGACCCAGTACTTC.

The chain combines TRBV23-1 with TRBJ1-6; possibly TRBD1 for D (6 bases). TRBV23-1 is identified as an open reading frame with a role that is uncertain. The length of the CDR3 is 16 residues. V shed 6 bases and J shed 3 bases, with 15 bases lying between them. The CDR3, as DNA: TGCGCCAGCAGCGTCCCACAGGGAGACTATAATTCACCCCTCCACTTT. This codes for CASSVPQGDYNSPLHF.

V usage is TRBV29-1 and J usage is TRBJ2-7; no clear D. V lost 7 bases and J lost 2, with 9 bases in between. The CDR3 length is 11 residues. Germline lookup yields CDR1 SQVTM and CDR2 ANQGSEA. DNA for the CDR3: TGCAGCGCCCGAATAGCCTACGAGCAGTACTTC. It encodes CSARIAYEQYF.

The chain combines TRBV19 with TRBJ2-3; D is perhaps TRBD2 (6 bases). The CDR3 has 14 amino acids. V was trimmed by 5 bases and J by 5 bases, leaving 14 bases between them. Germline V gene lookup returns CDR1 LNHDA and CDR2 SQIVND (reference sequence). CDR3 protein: CASSPGTYIDTQYF. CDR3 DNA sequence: TGTGCCAGTAGTCCCGGGACTTATATAGATACGCAGTATTTT.

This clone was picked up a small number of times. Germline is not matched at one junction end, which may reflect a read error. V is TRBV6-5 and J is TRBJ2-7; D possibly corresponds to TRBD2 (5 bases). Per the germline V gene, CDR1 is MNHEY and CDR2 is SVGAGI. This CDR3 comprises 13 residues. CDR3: CASSYSTASDWDF. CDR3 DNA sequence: TGTGCCAGCAGTTACTCGACGGCGTCGGACTGGGACTTC.

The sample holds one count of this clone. CDR3 loop: CASSQEEFFSYNEQFF. The CDR3 DNA sequence: TGTGCCAGCAGCCAAGAGGAGTTTTTCTCCTACAATGAGCAGTTCTTC. The rearrangement links TRBV3-1 (or the pseudogene TRBV3-2) to TRBJ2-1, with D hard to call. This CDR3 contains 16 residues. V was clipped by 0 bases and J by 0 bases, with 9 bases between them. CDR1 LGHDT and CDR2 YNNKEL come from the germline V gene (reference sequence).

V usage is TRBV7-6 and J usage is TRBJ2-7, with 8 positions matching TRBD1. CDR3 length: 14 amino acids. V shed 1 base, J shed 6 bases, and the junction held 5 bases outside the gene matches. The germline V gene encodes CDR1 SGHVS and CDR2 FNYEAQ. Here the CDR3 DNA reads TGTGCCAGCAGCTTAGAGGGACAGGTATCCGAGCAGTACTTC. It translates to CASSLEGQVSEQYF.

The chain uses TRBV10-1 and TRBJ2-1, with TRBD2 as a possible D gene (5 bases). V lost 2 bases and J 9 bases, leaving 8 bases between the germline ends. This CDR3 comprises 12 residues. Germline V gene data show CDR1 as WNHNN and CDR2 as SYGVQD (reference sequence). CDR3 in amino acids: CASSEAGTEQFF. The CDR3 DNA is TGCGCCAGCAGTGAGGCGGGTACTGAGCAGTTCTTC.

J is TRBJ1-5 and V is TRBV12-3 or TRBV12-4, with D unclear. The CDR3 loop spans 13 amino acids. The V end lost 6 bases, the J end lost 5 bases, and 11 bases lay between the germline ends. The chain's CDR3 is CASRLSLDQPQHF. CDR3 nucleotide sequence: TGTGCCAGCAGATTAAGCCTTGATCAGCCCCAGCATTTT.